This T cell receptor (beta chain) appears in the sequencing data of a study of OX40 agonist ivuxolimab in advanced cancers. Study outcomes and limitations: In the expanded peripheral T cells, antigen specificity was never determined. CD4+ T cells averaged fewer expanded clones than CD8+ T cells.

For this clone: Antigen: not known.

Trimming cost V 5 bases and J 5 bases; bases outside gene matches: 8. The CDR3 loop spans 15 amino acids. The V gene's germline CDR1 is SEHNR and CDR2 FQNEAQ (reference sequence). Produced via immunoSEQ multiplex PCR; TCRdb's table is partial and in-frame only. The table lists over 55,000 clones, about 86% of them singletons, with approximately 2.4% in the top ten. The specimen was CD4+ or CD8+ T cells sorted from blood, collected in a trial of the OX40 agonist ivuxolimab. This TCR was recovered from an adult with an advanced solid tumor such as melanoma, head and neck, liver or kidney cancer. This chain connects TRBV7-9 to TRBJ1-1; 10 positions match TRBD1. The CDR3 DNA sequence: TGTGCCAGCAGCGCTGGGACAGGGGAATGGACTGAAGCTTTCTTT. Protein: CASSAGTGEWTEAFF.